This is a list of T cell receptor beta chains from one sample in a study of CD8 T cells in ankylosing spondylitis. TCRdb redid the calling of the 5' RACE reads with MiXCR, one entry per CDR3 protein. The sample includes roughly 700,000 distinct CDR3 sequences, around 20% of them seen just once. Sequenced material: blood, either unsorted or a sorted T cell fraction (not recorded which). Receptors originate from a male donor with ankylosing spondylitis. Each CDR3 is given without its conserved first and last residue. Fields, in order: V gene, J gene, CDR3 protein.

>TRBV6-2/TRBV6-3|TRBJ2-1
ASRISGMNEQF
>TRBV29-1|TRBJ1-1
SVVPGKTGGEAF
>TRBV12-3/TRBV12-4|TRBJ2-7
ASSLGPGTFYEQY
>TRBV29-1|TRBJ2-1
SGGRAMANEQF
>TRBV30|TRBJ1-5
AWSRSSNQPQH
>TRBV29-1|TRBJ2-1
SAFWEGNEQF
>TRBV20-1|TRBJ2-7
SATGTAEWEQY
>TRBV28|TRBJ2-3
ASSLLEQTDTQY
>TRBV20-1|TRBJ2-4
SASGGGRDKNIQY
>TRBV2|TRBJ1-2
ASSRYLGTAASYGYT
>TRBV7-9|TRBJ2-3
ASSLRETDTQY
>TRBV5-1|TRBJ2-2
ASSSGQDTGELF
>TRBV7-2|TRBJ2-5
ASSLTGKQETQY
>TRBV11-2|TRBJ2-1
ASSLDYGNEQF
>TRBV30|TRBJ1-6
AWKLTEGSPLH
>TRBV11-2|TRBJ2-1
ASSLRDSGYFEQF
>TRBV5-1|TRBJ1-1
ASSPPQNTEAF
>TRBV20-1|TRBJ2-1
SARASGTGNEQF
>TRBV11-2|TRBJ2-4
ASSPGSHRENIQY
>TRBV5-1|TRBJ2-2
ASSFKGATGELF
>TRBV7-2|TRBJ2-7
ASSLGTHEQY
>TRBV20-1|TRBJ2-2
SANPPKPGSYTGELF
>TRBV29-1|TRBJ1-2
SVEHSGCYGYT
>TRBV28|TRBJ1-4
ASSPGQPPNEKLF
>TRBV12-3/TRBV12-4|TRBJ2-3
ASSFGQGVTDTQY
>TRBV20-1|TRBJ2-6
SAPDRGTGANVLT
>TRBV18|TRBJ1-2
ASSPQRQGYNYGYT
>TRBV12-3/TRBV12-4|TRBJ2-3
ASSSRGDRPTDTQY
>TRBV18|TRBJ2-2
ASSPPGTGNTGELF
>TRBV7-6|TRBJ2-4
ASSQPGNIQY
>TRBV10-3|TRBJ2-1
AISEDWTPYNEQF
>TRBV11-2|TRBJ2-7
ASSRRGGGRFSYEQY
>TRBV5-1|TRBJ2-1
ASSGPRTGVDEQF
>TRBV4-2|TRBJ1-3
ASSQDEGLGNTIY
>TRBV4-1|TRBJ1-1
ASSQYDRGGTEAF
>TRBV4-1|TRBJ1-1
ASTGRGDITEAF
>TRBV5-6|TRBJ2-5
ASSASATQY
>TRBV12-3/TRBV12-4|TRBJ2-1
ASNPGLAGNEQF
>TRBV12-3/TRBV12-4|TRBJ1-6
ASSLGQGNSPLH
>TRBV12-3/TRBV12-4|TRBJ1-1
ASSPDFRGLGGNTEAF
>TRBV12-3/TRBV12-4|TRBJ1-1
ASSLGLGGVAF
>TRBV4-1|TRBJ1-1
ASSINRVRNTEAF
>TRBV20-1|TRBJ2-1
SARKLAGSYNEQF
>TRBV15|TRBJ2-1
ATSTPRQGRGEQF
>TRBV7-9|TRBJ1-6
ASASGSSPLH
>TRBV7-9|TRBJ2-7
ASSLVSGTSYEQY
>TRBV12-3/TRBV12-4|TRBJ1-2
ASSPRGYGYT
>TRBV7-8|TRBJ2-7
ASSTGLEYEQY
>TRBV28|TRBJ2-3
ASSLSPVTDTDTQY
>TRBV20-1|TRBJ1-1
SARDRAGGLRSEAF
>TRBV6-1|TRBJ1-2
ASNGDFTLNYGYT
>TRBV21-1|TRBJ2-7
ASSKRTGGPYEQY
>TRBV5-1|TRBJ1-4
ASSFGQPSNEKLF
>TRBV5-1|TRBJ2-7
ASSFGTGKGNYEQY
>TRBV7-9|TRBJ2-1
ASSFTGTSTNEQF